This T cell receptor (beta chain) was retrieved from a study of blood T cell repertoires in COVID-19. The method was immunoSEQ multiplex PCR; TCRdb's version includes in-frame clones alone and lacks a portion of them. This table has 350,000 to 400,000 clones, 88% appearing once. Germline V gene lookup returns CDR1 SGHRS and CDR2 YFSETQ. V trimming: 4 bases; J trimming: 5 bases; junction bases outside the gene matches: 13. The CDR3 loop spans 16 amino acids. This TCR came from a woman aged 25 to 39 with acute COVID-19. The source material was PBMCs or T cells enriched from blood (not recorded which). V gene TRBV5-1 combines with J gene TRBJ2-7; 9 nucleotides agree with TRBD1. In DNA form, the CDR3 reads TGCGCCAGCAGCCCCCCCAAGGGACAGGGTTTTGACGAGCAGTACTTC. It encodes CASSPPKGQGFDEQYF.